Shown below are 9 T cell receptor beta chains from a single sample sequenced in a study of blood T cell repertoires in COVID-19. Libraries were prepared by immunoSEQ multiplex PCR; TCRdb keeps only in-frame clonotypes and omits some of them. The data show roughly 360,000 clones, over 65% seen once. The sample comprised peripheral blood. The receptors come from a human donor with acute or convalescent COVID-19. The donor label of this sample is uncertain.

J is TRBJ1-3 and V is TRBV3-1 (or the pseudogene TRBV3-2); no definite D call. This CDR3 has 14 amino acids. Trimming shortened V by 7 bases and J by 0 bases, and 10 bases separated the two germline ends. Germline CDR1 is LGHDT and CDR2 is YNNKEL (reference sequence). The CDR3 bases are TGTGCCAGCAAACAGCAAAGCTCTGGAAACACCATATATTTT. Translation: CASKQQSSGNTIYF.

The chain has TRBV18 and TRBJ2-2; 14 bases are shared with TRBD2. J was trimmed by 6 bases and V by 4 bases; bases with no gene match: 4. This CDR3 has 16 amino acids. CDR1 and CDR2 from the germline V gene are KGHSH and LQKENI. The CDR3 DNA reads TGTGCCAGCTCACTACAGGGACTAGCGGGAGCCGGGGAGCTGTTTTTT. The encoded protein is CASSLQGLAGAGELFF.

This clone was detected only a few times. The chain is built from TRBV13 and TRBJ2-7, with 10 bases identical to TRBD2. The CDR3 is 15 amino acids. CDR1 is PRHDT and CDR2 is FYEKMQ in the germline V gene (reference sequence). The V and J ends lost 5 bases and 4 bases, in that order; junction bases with no gene match: 8. The CDR3 region has the DNA TGTGCCAGCAGCACCAGCGGGAGGGCCGGGTACGAGCAGTACTTC. The encoded protein is CASSTSGRAGYEQYF.

This chain connects TRBV7-6 to TRBJ1-1, with 9 bases aligning to TRBD1. CDR3 size: 16 residues. Germline values: CDR1 SGHVS, CDR2 FNYEAQ. V was clipped by 3 bases and J by 4 bases; unmatched bases: 9. Written as DNA, the CDR3 is TGTGCCAGCAGCTTGGGTACAGGGGGCGATTTCACTGAAGCTTTCTTT. Its protein product is CASSLGTGGDFTEAFF.

The rearrangement uses TRBV19 and TRBJ2-1, with 8 bases that match TRBD2. The CDR3 has 14 amino acids. V lost 8 bases and J lost 7; bases outside the gene matches: 10. The germline gives CDR1 LNHDA, CDR2 SQIVND (reference sequence). CDR3 DNA sequence: TGTGCCAGTCTTTCACGGGGGGGCCTGAATGAGCAGTTCTTC. Translating it yields CASLSRGGLNEQFF.

V and J are TRBV14 and TRBJ2-2, with 7 positions matching TRBD1. Germline V lookup: CDR1 SGHDN, CDR2 FVKESK. The CDR3 contains 16 residues. Trimming took 3 bases from V and 4 from J; bases not matched to a gene: 8. The CDR3 nucleotides are TGTGCCAGCAGCCACCTATTGACAGGGCCCACCGGGGAGCTGTTTTTT. It codes for CASSHLLTGPTGELFF.

The chain's CDR3 is CASSSPGTSGSEQYF. The CDR3, as DNA: TGTGCCAGCAGTAGCCCCGGGACTAGCGGGAGTGAGCAGTACTTC. This chain uses TRBV27 with TRBJ2-7; 14 bases agree with TRBD2. The CDR3 length is 15 residues. The germline CDR1 and CDR2 sequences are MNHEY and SMNVEV (reference sequence). V trimming: 5 bases; J trimming: 7 bases; junction bases outside the gene matches: 7.

V usage is TRBV12-5 and J usage is TRBJ2-7; D is unresolved. The CDR3 loop spans 12 amino acids. Germline lookup yields CDR1 LGHNT and CDR2 FRNRAP. V was trimmed by 6 bases and J by 6 bases, leaving 12 bases between them. CDR3 nucleotides: TGTGCTAGTGGCCCCCATGGTAGCGAGCAGTACTTC. This encodes CASGPHGSEQYF.

The J gene is TRBJ1-5, the V gene TRBV24-1; D perhaps matches TRBD1 (5 bases). The ends were cut back, 9 bases at V and 4 bases at J, with 12 bases in the middle. The CDR3 has 13 amino acids. The V gene's germline CDR1 is KGHDR and CDR2 SFDVKD. As DNA, the CDR3 is TGTGCCACCCAGAGTGGGGGGAATCAGCCCCAGCATTTT. Translating gives CATQSGGNQPQHF.